This note documents a single T cell receptor (beta chain) sequence. What it binds is not known. Between the trimmed V and J ends, which lost 5 bases and 3 bases, there was a span of 13 bases. In germline, CDR1 is SGHNT, CDR2 YENEEA. There are 14 residues in the CDR3. This record comes from a study of Tregs in tolerant kidney transplant recipients. Study-wide context: The nonmyeloablative bone marrow transplants came from related graft donors, with transient mixed chimerism. Study-level results: Biological reproducibility was not directly addressed in this study. In tolerant patients, donor-specific Tregs outgrew total Tregs, suggesting antigen-driven expansion.

TCRdb's copy holds only in-frame clones and misses some; the assay was immunoSEQ multiplex PCR. The table records more than 60,000 clones, nearly 98% of them present only once. Thawed PBMCs were FACS-sorted into unstimulated CD4+CD25+CD127- regulatory T cells, CD4+CD25- non-regulatory cells, CD4 and CD8 cells. This TCR was sampled from a human donor who received a combined kidney and bone marrow transplant. J is TRBJ2-5 and V is TRBV11-3; tentatively, D is TRBD2 (5 bases). This material consisted of CD4+ T cells from blood, taken before the transplant. The CDR3 protein is CASSRNGLKETQYF. The DNA of the CDR3 is TGTGCCAGCAGCCGAAATGGACTGAAAGAGACCCAGTACTTC. Complete variable domain (other parts from reference TRBV11-3 and TRBJ2-5): EAGVVQSPRYKIIEKKQPVAFWCNPISGHNTLYWYLQNLGQGPELLIRYENEEAVDDSQLPKDRFSAERLKGVDSTLKIQPAELGDSAVYLCASSRNGLKETQYFGPGTRLLVL.